What follows describes a single T cell receptor (beta chain). What it recognizes is unknown. cDNA prepared by RNA extraction and subsequent reverse transcription served as the template for sequencing. Profiled with immunoSEQ multiplex PCR; TCRdb holds only in-frame clones, not every one. The sample contains about 190,000 clones, 60% to 70% of which appear only once. These data come from a study of CD8+ T cells in alopecia areata. Overall study: Twice a day, 5 to 10 mg of oral tofacitinib was administered to treated patients. Severity scores in treated patients reflected the percentage of scalp affected.

Study-level findings and limits: Tofacitinib delivered significant drops in scalp clonality and in expanded CD8+ clones among the top 100. Mice showed TCR sharing more clearly than patients did, possibly owing to HLA.

The treatment: oral pan-JAK inhibitor, 5-10 mg twice daily. Germline CDR1 reads MNHEY; CDR2 reads SMNVEV (reference sequence). Trimming took off 6 bases at V and 5 bases at J, with 11 bases between the two ends. This CDR3 has 13 amino acids. The sample was CD4+ T cells sorted from blood, taken at week 4, from a patient treated with tofacitinib. The clonotype comes from a human donor with alopecia areata. The rearrangement joins TRBV27 to TRBJ2-1; possible D gene TRBD2, 5 bases. The CDR3 reads CASRRREDNEQFF. CDR3 in DNA: TGTGCCAGCAGACGCCGGGAAGACAATGAGCAGTTCTTC.